This paragraph reports one TCR beta chain. Its antigen is unidentified. Constant-segment primers served in 5'RACE that generated TCR alpha and TCR beta cDNA libraries bearing sample barcodes and UMIs. Using its own MiXCR run on the 5' RACE reads, TCRdb lists one record per CDR3 protein. The repertoire holds roughly 550,000 distinct CDR3 sequences, with about a fifth as singletons. This sample was taken from a study of T-cell memory formation after mild COVID-19. Study results and limitations: The main location of contracting CD4+ clones was CM and EM, and that of contracting CD8+ clones was EMRA. Pre-infection memory harbored some responding clones, suggesting cross-reactive memory joined.

Trimming removed 6 bases from V and 2 bases from J; junction bases left unmatched: 7. The CDR3 contains 14 residues. Input material: PBMCs or a T cell subset sorted from them (not recorded which). This clonotype was sampled from an adult woman who had mild COVID-19 (a few samples of this study predate the infection). Cell type and time point are not known. The chain joins TRBV12-3 or TRBV12-4 to TRBJ2-7; the match to TRBD2 covers 7 bases. In DNA, the CDR3 is TGTGCCAGCAGCCCCAGCGGGACCCCCTACGAGCAGTACTTC. This gives the protein CASSPSGTPYEQYF.